Listed below are T cell receptor beta chains from one sample, sequenced in a study of T cell changes during pregnancy in multiple sclerosis. The repertoire was sequenced with immunoSEQ multiplex PCR; TCRdb's copy has only in-frame clones and lacks some. The sample gives 30,000 or so clones, roughly 89% of which show up once; around 0.8% is in the top ten. Material: CD4+ T cells from peripheral blood mononuclear cells, obtained in the second trimester of pregnancy. These receptors came from a female donor with multiple sclerosis, enrolled in a pregnancy study. CDR3s leave out the opening cysteine and the closing phenylalanine or tryptophan. Each record gives: D gene, V gene, clone size, J gene, CDR3 protein. The D gene is left open where the match is weak. Rows may omit the clone size; those that give it use once, few, many or a size class.

D gene: NA
V gene: TRBV29-1
clone size: NA
J gene: TRBJ2-2
CDR3 protein: SVEVGQDTGELF

D gene: TRBD2
V gene: TRBV5-1
clone size: NA
J gene: TRBJ2-7
CDR3 protein: ASSPRGGYEQY

D gene: TRBD1
V gene: TRBV5-4
clone size: few
J gene: TRBJ1-3
CDR3 protein: ASTAGTGTGNTIY

D gene: NA
V gene: TRBV11-2
clone size: NA
J gene: TRBJ2-2
CDR3 protein: ASPSAGGPSGELF

D gene: TRBD1
V gene: TRBV10-1
clone size: NA
J gene: TRBJ1-1
CDR3 protein: ASSETGTANTEAF

D gene: TRBD2
V gene: TRBV30
clone size: NA
J gene: TRBJ2-2
CDR3 protein: AWSEAGGTGELF

D gene: NA
V gene: TRBV18
clone size: NA
J gene: TRBJ1-1
CDR3 protein: ASSPVQGDMNTEAF

D gene: NA
V gene: TRBV6-5
clone size: NA
J gene: TRBJ1-2
CDR3 protein: ASLTSSYGYT

D gene: NA
V gene: TRBV19
clone size: NA
J gene: TRBJ2-3
CDR3 protein: ASSTADTQY

D gene: NA
V gene: TRBV5-6
clone size: NA
J gene: TRBJ1-1
CDR3 protein: APTGGRETEAF

D gene: TRBD1
V gene: TRBV7-2
clone size: NA
J gene: TRBJ2-2
CDR3 protein: ASSRQGAGGELF

D gene: TRBD1
V gene: TRBV6-7
clone size: NA
J gene: TRBJ1-5
CDR3 protein: ASSYGQGQPQH

D gene: TRBD2
V gene: TRBV10-2
clone size: once
J gene: TRBJ2-7
CDR3 protein: ASCPGTSRIYEQY

D gene: NA
V gene: TRBV7-2
clone size: NA
J gene: TRBJ1-5
CDR3 protein: ASSLRSSNQPQH